This T cell receptor beta chain was profiled in a study of T cell clusters in autoimmune cytopenias. Study-level information: Healthy control donors averaged approximately 52 years of age, with a median of approximately 59 years. Study-level points and caveats: The T cell clusters were defined only in silico, without experimental functional validation.

A remark on this clonotype: What it binds is unknown.

Each sample's input was about 250 ng genomic DNA, roughly 40,000 genome equivalents. One tube held mixed TRB-A and TRB-B primer pools for touch-down PCR. TCRdb reprocessed the multiplex PCR reads, keeping one entry per CDR3 protein, no DNA. The table lists several thousand distinct CDR3 sequences. The CDR3 spans 17 residues. Germline values: CDR1 KGHDR, CDR2 SFDVKD. This sample was also put to use in a study of T cell repertoires in aging, cancer and after chemotherapy.

Sequencing was done on a sample of peripheral blood. This clonotype was sampled from a human donor in good health. The chain uses TRBV24-1 and TRBJ2-3; lacking DNA, the TRBD1 call made by TCRdb goes unchecked. The CDR3 sequence: CATSDFGQGPSTDTQYF.